This T cell receptor (beta chain) was sequenced in a study of siplizumab effects on memory and regulatory T cells. Per-sample assaying covered some 10^5 TCR templates. Generated by immunoSEQ multiplex PCR, the TCRdb table keeps only in-frame clones and is missing some. Of 99,000 or so clones in the sample, about 95% are singletons; the top ten hold approximately 1.5%. Input material: non-Treg CD4+ T cells sorted from blood. The origin of this receptor is a human donor in good health.

Here the CDR3 reads CASSPEGISYEQYF. Here the CDR3 DNA reads TGTGCCAGCAGCCCGGAAGGGATATCCTACGAGCAGTACTTC. V is TRBV5-4 and J is TRBJ2-7; D gene uncertain. The V end lost 4 bases, the J end lost 1 base, and 12 bases lay between the germline ends. CDR3 length: 14 residues. The germline CDR1 and CDR2 sequences are SGHNT and YYREEE (reference sequence).